This T cell receptor beta chain was obtained from a study of regulatory T cells in long-lasting Graves disease. The length of the CDR3 is 15 residues. Trimming took 6 bases from V and 4 from J; bases not matched to a gene: 9. Germline V lookup: CDR1 KGHDR, CDR2 SFDVKD. Noted time point: newly diagnosed GD, antithyroid drugs for less than 3 months. Construction of the TCR library relied on RNA isolated from PBMCs. Both iRepertoire HTBI primers and Arm-PCR of CDR3 regions were used to build the TCR beta libraries. TCRdb passed the multiplex PCR reads through MiXCR, listing each CDR3 protein once. The repertoire consists of roughly 440,000 distinct CDR3 sequences, with around 15% occurring once and the leading ten covering about 23%. The sample was also reused in another study, on T cells in Graves' hyperthyroidism and ophthalmopathy.

This chain connects TRBV24-1 to TRBJ2-5, with 8 bases fitting TRBD2. This receptor was identified in a woman between 18 and 29 years old with Graves disease. Source: peripheral blood mononuclear cells (PBMCs), taken at new diagnosis, from a patient treated with antithyroid drugs. The CDR3 protein is CATSKTGGGGETQYF. The CDR3 nucleotides read TGTGCCACCAGTAAAACGGGAGGGGGGGGAGAGACCCAGTACTTC.